These T cell receptor beta chains were read from a single sample in a study of Ad26.COV2.S vaccination and SARS-CoV-2 variants. Clones were sequenced by immunoSEQ multiplex PCR, and TCRdb holds only the in-frame ones, with some missing. The table has 300,000 to 350,000 clones, roughly nine tenths seen once. Sequenced here: peripheral blood, sampled in a trial of Ad26.COV2.S vaccine versus placebo. All receptors derive from a person aged 18-60 years who received the Ad26.COV2.S COVID-19 vaccine or a placebo. CDR3s include the opening cysteine and the closing phenylalanine or tryptophan. A D gene is named only where the DNA matches it firmly. Not every row has a clone size; where given, it reads once, few, many or a size class.

V gene	D gene	J gene	clone size	CDR3 DNA	CDR3 protein
TRBV7-9	-	TRBJ1-2	-	TGTGCCAGCAGCTTAGACGCAGGGAACTATGGCTACACCTTC	CASSLDAGNYGYTF
TRBV20-1	-	TRBJ2-3	-	TGCAGTGCTAGTGATCGTAAAGGAGACAGCACAGATACGCAGTATTTT	CSASDRKGDSTDTQYF
TRBV30	-	TRBJ1-2	-	TGTGCCTGGAGTGGGACAGTAGATGGCTACACCTTC	CAWSGTVDGYTF
TRBV5-1	-	TRBJ2-3	-	TGCGCCAGCAGCTCAGGGACAGATACGCAGTATTTT	CASSSGTDTQYF
TRBV12-5	TRBD1	TRBJ1-6	-	TGTGCTAGTGGTTTGGTGACCCCCCGACAGGGGGCTGTCTTCTCCTATAATTCACCCCTCCACTTT	CASGLVTPRQGAVFSYNSPLHF
TRBV9	-	TRBJ1-1	-	TGTGCCAGCAGCCCCTCCCGGGGGCCGAACACTGAAGCTTTCTTT	CASSPSRGPNTEAFF
TRBV7-2	-	TRBJ2-7	-	TGTGCCAGCAGCTTATGGGTGGGACCTGCCTCCTACGAGCAGTACTTC	CASSLWVGPASYEQYF
TRBV9	TRBD1	TRBJ1-2	-	TGTGCCAGCAGCGTAGGAGGGGGACAGAACTATGGCTACACCTTC	CASSVGGGQNYGYTF
TRBV3-1/TRBV3-2	-	TRBJ1-1	-	TGTGCCAGGACCCCGGACAACTCGGACACTGAAGCTTTCTTT	CARTPDNSDTEAFF
TRBV6-1	TRBD1	TRBJ1-5	-	TGTGCCAGCAGTGAGGGTTTTGGGACAGGGTCCTGGAATCAGCCCCAGCATTTT	CASSEGFGTGSWNQPQHF
TRBV3-1/TRBV3-2	-	TRBJ1-6	few	TGTGCCAGCAGCGTCTTGGGGTCACCCCTCCACTTT	CASSVLGSPLHF
TRBV4-3	-	TRBJ2-2	-	TGCGCCAGCAGCCATGTCTTATTAGCGGTAAACACCGGGGAGCTGTTTTTT	CASSHVLLAVNTGELFF
TRBV12-3/TRBV12-4	-	TRBJ1-5	-	TGTGCCGTAGTTGTGGGCAATCAGCCCCAGCATTTT	CAVVVGNQPQHF